The rows below give T cell receptor beta chains drawn from one sample of a study of OX40 agonist ivuxolimab in advanced cancers. Produced via immunoSEQ multiplex PCR; TCRdb's table is partial and in-frame only. The data contain tens of thousands of clones, around four fifths of them seen just once; the ten biggest clones take up roughly 3.5%. Here the sequenced sample was CD4+ or CD8+ T cells sorted from blood, taken in a trial of the OX40 agonist ivuxolimab. All receptors derive from an adult with an advanced solid tumor such as melanoma, head and neck, liver or kidney cancer. Each CDR3 is given with its conserved first and last residue. A D gene is named only where the DNA matches it firmly. Size tells how often a clone was seen (once, few, many) or the class of an expanded clone, and some rows leave it out.

>TRBD1|few|TRBV28|TRBJ2-7
TGTGCCAGCAGGCCCCGGCCCAACAGGGGTAGCTACGAGCAGTACTTC
CASRPRPNRGSYEQYF
>-|-|TRBV30|TRBJ2-7
TGTGCCTGGAGTTGGGCCACCCTTTCCTACGAGCAGTACTTC
CAWSWATLSYEQYF
>-|once|TRBV5-7|TRBJ1-5
TGTGCCAGCAGCTTCAATATACGGGACGGTAATCAGCCCCAGCATTTT
CASSFNIRDGNQPQHF
>TRBD1|-|TRBV11-3|TRBJ2-7
TGTGCCAGCAGTTACAGGGGGATCTACGAGCAGTACTTC
CASSYRGIYEQYF
>-|-|TRBV6-5|TRBJ1-4
TGTGCCAGCAGTTACTCCTGGGGACGGGCTAATGAAAAACTGTTTTTT
CASSYSWGRANEKLFF
>TRBD2|-|TRBV5-1|TRBJ2-7
TGCGCCAGCAGCCTGGGACTAGCGGGAGGGCCTTTGGGCGAGCAGTACTTC
CASSLGLAGGPLGEQYF
>-|-|TRBV5-6|TRBJ1-2
TGTGCCAGCAGCCCCGGGACGGAACTTCTGGGTGGCTACACCTTC
CASSPGTELLGGYTF
>-|-|TRBV5-5|TRBJ2-5
TGTGCCAGCAGCTTGGGGAGGTTTGTAGAGACCCAGTACTTC
CASSLGRFVETQYF
>TRBD1|-|TRBV10-2|TRBJ2-7
TGCGCCAGCAGTGATCTGCCTCGGACAGGGGACTACGAGCAGTACTTC
CASSDLPRTGDYEQYF
>-|-|TRBV2|TRBJ2-1
TGTGCCAGCAACCGGGACGTAGCCTACAATGAGCAGTTCTTC
CASNRDVAYNEQFF